This T cell receptor (beta chain) was observed in a study of Graves' ophthalmopathy and Graves' hyperthyroidism (dated by TCRdb to between 2018 and 2020). Some background on the complete study: Peripheral blood was collected at initial diagnosis, prior to any treatment. To tell Graves' ophthalmopathy apart from Graves' hyperthyroidism, and to predict which patients would progress to ophthalmopathy, the study relied on TCR beta repertoire signatures. In total, around 130 blood samples were TCR-sequenced: 43 ophthalmopathy, approximately 80 hyperthyroidism and roughly 17 hyperthyroidism-to-ophthalmopathy patients. To explore V-J signatures that distinguish ophthalmopathy from hyperthyroidism, a discovery set of 95 to 100 patients was enrolled, made up of 40 to 45 with ophthalmopathy and under 65 with stable hyperthyroidism. An independent validation cohort comprised some 19 hyperthyroidism patients and over 15 patients who later progressed from hyperthyroidism to ophthalmopathy. In more than five hyperthyroidism patients, the T-cell repertoires found in thyroid tissue were compared with those found in blood. After sampling, hyperthyroidism patients received methimazole starting at 30 mg daily, and ophthalmopathy patients received high-dose intravenous methylprednisolone. For training and testing, the 80 to 100 patients in the discovery cohort were randomly divided in a 7:3 ratio.

For repertoire sequencing, the TCR beta CDR3 regions were amplified from RNA transcripts. A first-round RT-PCR used HTBI primers with the Qiagen OneStep RT-PCR kit, followed by a second-round multiplex PCR, size selection and purification. Libraries were sequenced on an Illumina HiSeq2000 using paired-end 100 bp reads. Per the source publication's procedure: Reads were processed with SOAPnuke, discarding reads with adapters, uncalled bases, mean Phred below 15, or no exact constant-primer or identifier match. COPE v1.2.5 was used to merge high-quality paired reads. Each unique nucleotide sequence was defined as a clonotype, and clonotypes were aligned to IMGT TRB V, D and J references with MiTCR v1.1. The analysis was limited to V-J combinations with a frequency above 0.0001, which together covered 98% to 99.2% of repertoires. For each V-J combination, a TCR clonal expansion and chaos score was defined as F50 clonal expansion divided by the chaos observed in the TCRdist matrix. Welch's t-statistics and random forest were used to reduce features to approximately 13 V-J combinations, which were fed into a naive Bayes classifier. Thyroid-blood repertoire similarity was quantified with the Morisita-Horn index. Using fastp trimming at Q25 and MiXCR clonotype assembly, TCRdb reanalyzed the public sequencing data and kept in-frame beta chains. Every entry covers one CDR3 protein and lists the most common genes and DNA from its rows. The V and J calls and clone size come from TCRdb's table, not from the authors' own analysis. This sample has just over 600,000 distinct CDR3 sequences in its table, and 22% of those were observed once. The biggest ten clones account for around 7% of the sample.

Inclusive of the bounding cysteine and phenylalanine, the CDR3 is 20 residues long. Here the CDR3 DNA is all that survives: 60 bases in frame from base 1. The germline V gene supplies CDR1 SGHRS and CDR2 YFSETQ. V trim: 2 bases; J trim: 4 bases; unmatched bases: 20. This clonotype was found a few times. No cognate antigen has been identified for it. Per-nucleotide qualities are absent, and no much larger clonotype sits a single base away. Stable hyperthyroidism was defined as no progression to ophthalmopathy within 18 months of follow-up. Hyperthyroidism patients were newly diagnosed, were aged 18 to 65 years, and had a disease duration under 2 months. Patients with other autoimmune diseases, uncontrolled infections, pregnancy or lactation were excluded from the study. Diagnosis relied on clinical symptoms, serum thyroxine, TRAb, thyroid ultrasound and orbital computed tomography. Using Ficoll-Paque density gradient centrifugation, PBMCs were isolated from 9.5 to 10 ml of fresh peripheral blood. Total RNA was extracted using Trizol reagent, and RNA quality was checked on an Agilent 2100 Bioanalyzer.

Results and caveats for the whole study, not just this receptor: Among expanded thyroid clonotypes with frequency above 0.001, most also showed up in blood, which suggests that blood repertoires may reflect the thyroid immune response. No statistical method was used to predetermine the sample size, and group allocation was not hidden from the investigators. In cross-validation, the 13-signature model distinguished ophthalmopathy from stable hyperthyroidism with just over 85% sensitivity and approximately 81% specificity, and in the test set the corresponding values were approximately 79% and 70%. In validation, the model predicted ophthalmopathy progression with more than 70% sensitivity and roughly 72% specificity; fewer than 15 predicted patients were CT-confirmed with GO in a median of about 6.1 months.

The sample comprised peripheral blood. The TCR originated in a woman between 18 and 29 years old with stable Graves' hyperthyroidism. Some clones in this sample may be carry-over from other donors' samples. Donor details come from another sample of the same person, matched by shared clones. The chain links TRBV5-1 with TRBJ1-1; TRBD1 lines up with 10 middle nucleotides. The base sequence is TGCGCCAGCAGCTTCTTTTCCCGCCGGGACAGGGGACCTTCGGGCACTGAAGCTTTCTTT. Translation gives CASSFFSRRDRGPSGTEAFF.